This TCR beta chain was recorded in a study of cytomegalovirus exposure and HLA in healthy donors. Vbeta (60) and Jbeta (13) primers were used in the PCR. Some clones are missing from TCRdb's copy, which holds only in-frame ones; the method was immunoSEQ multiplex PCR. This table has roughly 100,000 clones, around 68% appearing once. Germline V CDR1 and CDR2: SGHVS, FNYEAQ. This CDR3 contains 18 residues. V lost 1 base and J lost 5; bases outside the gene matches: 12. This clonotype was sampled from a human donor in good health. The chain recombines TRBV7-6 with TRBJ2-2; TRBD2 aligns across 8 bases. The sequenced material came from PBMCs. The CDR3 coding sequence is TGTGCCAGCAGCTTAGTAGGGGGAGCGGGAGTACGAACCGGGGAGCTGTTTTTT. Translation: CASSLVGGAGVRTGELFF.